Described below is a single T cell receptor (beta chain) sequence and its context. Its antigen is still unknown. This entry is derived from a study of shared clonotypes between healthy human individuals. Overall study context: Donor ages ranged 18 to 49 years: a couple of women, a few men.

TCRdb's table, derived via immunoSEQ multiplex PCR, lists solely in-frame clones and lacks some. The sample contains around 340,000 clones, around 70% of which appear only once. There are 15 residues in the CDR3. The germline gives CDR1 SGHVS, CDR2 FQNEAQ. The V and J ends lost 5 bases and 4 bases, in that order; junction bases with no gene match: 5. Study observations and caveats: Some clonotypes were shared by all four sorted-subset donors, while others were not shared. The non-shared ones had lower generation probabilities than the shared ones.

CD4+ cells were split into CD45RA+ naive and CD45RA-negative memory subsets. The sequence was collected from a man aged 25 to 45 in good health. The sequenced sample was memory CD4+ T cells sorted from blood. Regarding subset: CD45RA-negative fraction. This rearrangement joins TRBV7-8 to TRBJ2-1; 10 nucleotides match TRBD1. DNA for the CDR3: TGTGCCAGCAGCCGGGACAGGGGTTATTACAATGAGCAGTTCTTC. Translating it yields CASSRDRGYYNEQFF.